Listed below are T cell receptor beta chains from one sample, sequenced in a study of cytomegalovirus exposure and HLA in healthy donors. Some clones are missing from TCRdb's copy, which holds only in-frame ones; the method was immunoSEQ multiplex PCR. This table holds about 140,000 clones, 80% found once. The sequenced sample was PBMCs. Receptors were obtained from a man in his forties or fifties in good health and CMV-seronegative. CDR3s include the opening cysteine and the closing phenylalanine or tryptophan. A D gene is named only where the DNA matches it firmly. Size values are once, few and many counts, or a class for expanded clones, and some rows have none.

abundance	v_gene	d_gene	j_gene	CDR3aa	CDR3nt
-	TRBV13	-	TRBJ1-6	CASSLGSYNSPLHF	TGTGCCAGCAGCTTAGGGAGCTATAATTCACCCCTCCACTTT
-	TRBV2	-	TRBJ1-5	CASTRTKNSNQPQHF	TGTGCCAGCACCCGGACAAAAAATAGCAATCAGCCCCAGCATTTT
-	TRBV5-5	-	TRBJ2-1	CASSLVVGGHNEQFF	TGTGCCAGCAGCTTGGTTGTCGGGGGGCATAATGAGCAGTTCTTC
once	TRBV5-6	TRBD1	TRBJ2-1	CASSLQGGSYNEQFF	TGTGCCAGCAGCTTACAGGGGGGATCCTACAATGAGCAGTTCTTC
-	TRBV11-3	-	TRBJ1-3	CASSQDGTGNTIYF	TGTGCCAGCAGCCAAGACGGGACAGGAAACACCATATATTTT
-	TRBV5-1	TRBD1	TRBJ1-1	CASSPDRVNTEAFF	TGCGCCAGCAGCCCGGACAGGGTGAACACTGAAGCTTTCTTT
-	TRBV5-8	-	TRBJ2-5	CASRGGLGPRQETQYF	TGTGCCAGCAGGGGCGGGTTAGGACCTCGCCAAGAGACCCAGTACTTC
once	TRBV7-8	TRBD1	TRBJ2-7	CASSSRDRGGYEQYF	TGTGCCAGCAGCTCCCGGGACAGGGGCGGTTACGAGCAGTACTTC
-	TRBV5-1	-	TRBJ2-7	CASSYAPENYEQYF	TGCGCCAGCAGCTACGCTCCGGAGAACTACGAGCAGTACTTC
-	TRBV13	TRBD2	TRBJ2-5	CASSLRTSTWAETQYF	TGTGCCAGCAGCTTACGGACTAGCACCTGGGCAGAGACCCAGTACTTC
-	TRBV9	-	TRBJ2-1	CASSAEGLPYNEQFF	TGTGCCAGCAGCGCCGAAGGACTCCCTTACAATGAGCAGTTCTTC
-	TRBV7-2	TRBD1	TRBJ2-7	CASSSGTGTYEQYF	TGTGCCAGCAGCTCCGGGACAGGGACCTACGAGCAGTACTTC
-	TRBV27	-	TRBJ1-6	CASSASSYNSPLHF	TGTGCCAGCAGTGCCAGCTCCTATAATTCACCCCTCCACTTT
-	TRBV27	-	TRBJ1-1	CASSLTWNTEAFF	TGTGCCAGCAGCTTGACATGGAACACTGAAGCTTTCTTT
-	TRBV5-1	TRBD2	TRBJ2-7	CASSAVETSGGAYEQYF	TGCGCCAGCTCAGCAGTGGAAACTAGCGGGGGGGCCTACGAGCAGTACTTC
-	TRBV6-4	TRBD2	TRBJ2-1	CASSWYPGLAGYNEQFF	TGTGCCAGCAGTTGGTATCCGGGACTAGCGGGTTACAATGAGCAGTTCTTC
-	TRBV23-1	-	TRBJ1-5	CASNARGLSNQPQHF	TGCGCCAGCAATGCCCGAGGACTTAGCAATCAGCCCCAGCATTTT
-	TRBV9	TRBD2	TRBJ2-5	CASSGSGGQPQETQYF	TGTGCCAGCAGCGGAAGCGGGGGCCAGCCTCAAGAGACCCAGTACTTC
-	TRBV25-1	TRBD1	TRBJ2-7	CASSEQTGVIYEQYF	TGTGCCAGCAGTGAACAGACAGGGGTTATCTACGAGCAGTACTTC
-	TRBV6-4	-	TRBJ1-5	CASSESAGFNQPQHF	TGTGCCAGCAGTGAATCGGCAGGATTCAATCAGCCCCAGCATTTT
-	TRBV6-1	TRBD1	TRBJ2-1	CASRGTGGDNEQFF	TGTGCCAGCAGGGGGACAGGGGGAGACAATGAGCAGTTCTTC
-	TRBV10-3	-	TRBJ2-7	CAIADEVPPYEQYF	TGTGCCATCGCAGATGAGGTACCTCCCTACGAGCAGTACTTC
-	TRBV6-5	-	TRBJ1-4	CASTPGGATNEKLFF	TGTGCCAGCACCCCTGGGGGGGCAACTAATGAAAAACTGTTTTTT
-	TRBV7-6	TRBD1	TRBJ1-4	CASSLGTGIEKLFF	TGTGCCAGCAGCTTAGGGACAGGCATCGAAAAACTGTTTTTT
-	TRBV7-8	-	TRBJ2-7	CASSFTGEQYF	TGTGCCAGCAGTTTTACAGGGGAGCAGTACTTC
-	TRBV5-1	-	TRBJ2-7	CASSPDLARSSYEQYF	TGCGCCAGCAGCCCCGATCTAGCGCGGTCGTCCTACGAGCAGTACTTC
-	TRBV5-1	-	TRBJ1-2	CASSFTVFYGYTF	TGCGCCAGCAGCTTTACAGTTTTCTATGGCTACACCTTC
-	TRBV5-1	-	TRBJ2-2	CASSSPLGGPDTGELFF	TGCGCCAGCAGCAGCCCCTTAGGGGGTCCCGACACCGGGGAGCTGTTTTTT
-	TRBV5-1	TRBD2	TRBJ2-3	CASSSLAGVADTQYF	TGCGCCAGCAGCTCACTAGCGGGGGTAGCAGATACGCAGTATTTT
few	TRBV7-2	-	TRBJ2-6	CASSLGTGPNVLTF	TGTGCCAGCAGCTTAGGTACAGGGCCTAACGTCCTGACTTTC
-	TRBV9	TRBD1	TRBJ2-1	CASSVAPPGQGFNEQFF	TGTGCCAGCAGCGTAGCTCCGCCCGGACAGGGGTTCAATGAGCAGTTCTTC
few	TRBV19	-	TRBJ1-4	CASSIRVPNEKLFF	TGTGCCAGTAGTATCCGGGTACCGAATGAAAAACTGTTTTTT
-	TRBV19	-	TRBJ1-2	CASSIPGSGSGYGYTF	TGTGCCAGTAGTATTCCCGGCAGCGGTTCGGGGTATGGCTACACCTTC
-	TRBV25-1	-	TRBJ1-1	CASSSGFEAFF	TGTGCCAGCAGTTCAGGGTTTGAAGCTTTCTTT
once	TRBV7-6	TRBD1	TRBJ1-4	CASSLANRGHWSRDEKLFF	TGTGCCAGCAGCTTAGCGAACAGGGGGCACTGGTCCAGGGATGAAAAACTGTTTTTT
few	TRBV7-2	-	TRBJ1-1	CASSLAATEPTEAFF	TGTGCCAGCAGCTTAGCGGCAACCGAACCGACTGAAGCTTTCTTT
-	TRBV5-1	-	TRBJ2-7	CASSLNFDEQYF	TGCGCCAGCAGCTTGAACTTCGACGAGCAGTACTTC
-	TRBV5-6	TRBD1	TRBJ2-3	CASSFGTASTDTQYF	TGTGCCAGCAGCTTTGGGACAGCGAGCACAGATACGCAGTATTTT
once	TRBV6-6	TRBD1	TRBJ1-4	CASSRRDSEEKLFF	TGTGCCAGCAGCCGCCGGGACAGCGAAGAAAAACTGTTTTTT
-	TRBV4-3	-	TRBJ2-5	CASSQEEQGEETQYF	TGCGCCAGCAGCCAAGAAGAACAGGGAGAGGAGACCCAGTACTTC
-	TRBV5-8	TRBD1	TRBJ1-4	CASTALQGAGEKLFF	TGTGCCAGCACCGCTTTGCAGGGGGCGGGCGAAAAACTGTTTTTT
-	TRBV20-1	TRBD1	TRBJ1-2	CSATGSGGYTF	TGCAGCGCGACAGGGTCGGGTGGCTACACCTTC
few	TRBV7-9	-	TRBJ1-6	CASSPGRGAGPLHF	TGTGCCAGCAGCCCCGGACGCGGGGCCGGACCCCTCCACTTT
-	TRBV7-2	-	TRBJ1-6	CASSPQSRGYNSPLHF	TGTGCCAGCAGCCCTCAGTCCCGGGGTTATAATTCACCCCTCCACTTT
-	TRBV29-1	-	TRBJ2-7	CSVEASYEQYF	TGCAGCGTCGAAGCTAGCTACGAGCAGTACTTC
-	TRBV4-1	-	TRBJ2-2	CASSQRSGLLDGELFF	TGCGCCAGCAGCCAAAGGTCGGGTCTCTTGGACGGGGAGCTGTTTTTT
-	TRBV11-3	-	TRBJ2-1	CASSLGAVNEQFF	TGTGCCAGCAGCTTGGGGGCGGTCAATGAGCAGTTCTTC
-	TRBV6-1	-	TRBJ1-5	CASSGPLGRQPQHF	TGTGCCAGCAGTGGGCCTTTAGGGAGACAGCCCCAGCATTTT
-	TRBV7-2	-	TRBJ1-6	CASSLVPGVGSPLHF	TGTGCCAGCAGCTTAGTACCCGGGGTCGGATCACCCCTCCACTTT
-	TRBV18	-	TRBJ1-1	CASSTYREGTEAFF	TGTGCCAGCTCAACCTACAGGGAGGGCACTGAAGCTTTCTTT
-	TRBV30	-	TRBJ1-3	CAWSVQKVYSGNTIYF	TGTGCCTGGAGTGTACAGAAGGTCTACTCTGGAAACACCATATATTTT
few	TRBV7-9	TRBD2	TRBJ2-2	CASRPLGTSAKAGELFF	TGTGCCAGCAGACCCCTAGGGACTAGCGCTAAGGCCGGGGAGCTGTTTTTT
-	TRBV4-3	-	TRBJ1-1	CASSQDPRFEAFF	TGCGCCAGCAGCCAAGACCCGAGATTTGAAGCTTTCTTT
few	TRBV5-6	TRBD2	TRBJ2-1	CASILGRGAGNEQFF	TGTGCCAGCATTCTGGGGAGGGGCGCGGGCAATGAGCAGTTCTTC